This TCR beta chain was observed in a study of siplizumab effects on memory and regulatory T cells. Points from the study as a whole: Memory T cells appeared less diverse than naive cells, which seemed to contribute substantially to alloresponse. There were only a minor fraction of alloreactive clones that mapped to unstimulated subsets.

A remark on this clone: What it recognizes is unknown.

V shed 5 bases and J shed 7 bases, with 15 bases lying between them. Looked up from germline, CDR1 is KGHSH and CDR2 is LQKENI. This CDR3 is 14 amino acids long. Produced via immunoSEQ multiplex PCR; TCRdb's table is partial and in-frame only. The repertoire holds 100,000 to 120,000 clones, with roughly 89% as singletons. The sequence derives from a human donor in good health. V is TRBV18 and J is TRBJ1-5, with D possibly matching TRBD1 (5 bases). The sequenced sample was CD4+ T cells sorted from blood. This CDR3 is CASSVGREGQPQHF. In DNA form, the CDR3 reads TGTGCCAGCTCAGTCGGCAGGGAAGGACAGCCCCAGCATTTT.